Following are 11 T cell receptor beta chains from one sample sequenced in a study of blood T cell repertoires in COVID-19. The repertoire was sequenced with immunoSEQ multiplex PCR; TCRdb's copy has only in-frame clones and lacks some. The sample records about 300,000 clones, about nine tenths being singletons. Material for sequencing was PBMCs or T cells enriched from blood (not recorded which). The receptor source for this set is a man in his sixties who had recovered from COVID-19.

V gene TRBV6-1 combines with J gene TRBJ2-7; TRBD1 is a possible D gene (6 bases). Looked up from germline, CDR1 is MNHNS and CDR2 is SASEGT. The CDR3 has 14 residues. The V end was cut by 1 base, the J end by 7 bases, with 14 bases between. The CDR3 coding sequence is TGTGCCAGCAGTGAAGTACAGGGTCGAGTAGAGCAGTACTTC. Protein sequence: CASSEVQGRVEQYF.

This rearrangement joins TRBV29-1 to TRBJ1-4, with no clear D. The germline CDR1 and CDR2 sequences are SQVTM and ANQGSEA. CDR3 length: 14 residues. The CDR3 sequence is CSVFLSGTNEKLFF. In DNA form, the CDR3 reads TGCAGTGTTTTTCTATCTGGAACTAATGAAAAACTGTTTTTT.

This chain uses TRBV9 with TRBJ1-4; TRBD1 matches at 9 bases. The V gene's germline CDR1 is SGDLS and CDR2 YYNGEE. Trimming took 4 bases from V and 8 from J; bases not matched to a gene: 18. CDR3 length equals 18 residues. The CDR3 loop reads CASSRRGTGSRGGEKLFF. CDR3 nucleotide sequence: TGTGCCAGCAGCCGTAGAGGGACAGGGTCCAGGGGAGGAGAAAAACTGTTTTTT.

The rearrangement uses TRBV5-5 and TRBJ1-2; a possible D gene is TRBD1 (5 bases). The CDR3 has 15 amino acids. V dropped 6 bases and J dropped 3 bases, with 18 bases sitting between them. The germline V gene has CDR1 SGHKS and CDR2 YYEKEE (reference sequence). Here the CDR3 DNA reads TGTGCCAGCACCCCCTCGACAGACGCTTACTATGGCTACACCTTC. Amino acid sequence: CASTPSTDAYYGYTF.

J is TRBJ1-2 and V is TRBV6-5; weak D call: TRBD1 (5 bases). Trimming shortened V by 4 bases and J by 3 bases, and 9 bases separated the two germline ends. The CDR3 has 13 residues. From germline, CDR1 is MNHEY and CDR2 SVGAGI. The CDR3 region has the DNA TGTGCCAGCAGTTCCCGCAGGGACTATGGCTACACCTTC. It codes for CASSSRRDYGYTF.

This chain joins TRBV4-1 and TRBJ2-7; 7 nucleotides line up with TRBD2. CDR1 and CDR2 (germline): MGHRA, YSYEKL. The CDR3 has 16 amino acids. V gave up 1 base and J gave up 3 bases; unmatched junction bases: 9. This CDR3 reads CASSQGASGSFYEQYF. The CDR3 region has the DNA TGCGCCAGCAGCCAAGGGGCTAGCGGTTCGTTCTACGAGCAGTACTTC.

The chain joins TRBV7-9 to TRBJ1-2; possibly TRBD1 for D (6 bases). CDR1 is SEHNR and CDR2 is FQNEAQ in the germline V gene (reference sequence). CDR3 length: 13 amino acids. Trimming shortened V by 5 bases and J by 7 bases, and 14 bases separated the two germline ends. CDR3 region: CASSLRGGAGYTF. CDR3 in DNA: TGTGCCAGCAGCCTAAGGGGGGGCGCTGGCTACACCTTC.

The chain combines TRBV19 with TRBJ1-6; the D gene is possibly TRBD1 (5 bases). CDR1 is LNHDA and CDR2 is SQIVND in the germline V gene (reference sequence). The CDR3 is made up of 14 amino acids. Trimming left V 3 bases short and J 7 bases short, with 10 bases between. The CDR3 here is CASSIQGGNSPLHF. The DNA of the CDR3 is TGTGCCAGTAGTATCCAGGGAGGGAATTCACCCCTCCACTTT.

The chain employs TRBV6-6 and TRBJ2-2, with 11 bases fitting TRBD2. In germline, CDR1 is MNHNY, CDR2 SVGAGI (reference sequence). The length of the CDR3 is 17 residues. After removal of 5 bases from V and 5 bases from J, the junction contained 10 bases not matched to a gene. The CDR3 DNA reads as TGTGCCAGCAGTCGACGAGGTGCTAGCGGGAGGACCGGGGAGCTGTTTTTT. This gives the protein CASSRRGASGRTGELFF.

This clone was found a few times. The chain links TRBV10-3 to TRBJ1-2; possible D gene TRBD1, 6 bases. Trimming cost V 5 bases and J 5 bases, with 18 bases left between them. The CDR3 runs to 15 residues. CDR1 is ENHRY and CDR2 is SYGVKD in the germline V gene. In DNA, the CDR3 is TGTGCCATCAGTCCCGAGTTCAGGGGCGAGTATGGCTACACCTTC. Amino acids: CAISPEFRGEYGYTF.

The chain joins TRBV27 to TRBJ1-6; no clear D. The CDR3 has 15 amino acids. The V end lost 3 bases, the J end lost 7 bases, and 13 bases lay between the germline ends. Germline-derived CDR1 and CDR2 are MNHEY and SMNVEV (reference sequence). CDR3 coding DNA: TGTGCCAGCAGTTTCCGGGTCGGATCCAATTCACCCCTCCACTTT. Translation: CASSFRVGSNSPLHF.